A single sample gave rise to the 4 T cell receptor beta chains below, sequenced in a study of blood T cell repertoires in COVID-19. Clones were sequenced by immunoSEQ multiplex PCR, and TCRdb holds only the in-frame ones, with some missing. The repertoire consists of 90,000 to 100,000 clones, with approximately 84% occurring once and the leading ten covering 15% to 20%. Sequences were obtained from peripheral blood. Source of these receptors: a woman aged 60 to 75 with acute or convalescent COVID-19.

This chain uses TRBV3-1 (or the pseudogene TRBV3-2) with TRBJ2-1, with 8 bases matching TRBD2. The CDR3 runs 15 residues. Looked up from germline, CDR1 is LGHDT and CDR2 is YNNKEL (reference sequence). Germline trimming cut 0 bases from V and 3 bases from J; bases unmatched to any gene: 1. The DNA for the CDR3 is TGTGCCAGCAGCCAAGACGGGGGGGGCTACAATGAGCAGTTCTTC. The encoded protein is CASSQDGGGYNEQFF.

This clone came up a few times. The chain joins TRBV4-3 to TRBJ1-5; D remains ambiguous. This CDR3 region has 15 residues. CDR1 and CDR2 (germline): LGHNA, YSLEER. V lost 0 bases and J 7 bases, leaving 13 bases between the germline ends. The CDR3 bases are TGCGCCAGCAGCCAAGATTTCTCCCAGGAACAGCCCCAGCATTTT. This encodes CASSQDFSQEQPQHF.

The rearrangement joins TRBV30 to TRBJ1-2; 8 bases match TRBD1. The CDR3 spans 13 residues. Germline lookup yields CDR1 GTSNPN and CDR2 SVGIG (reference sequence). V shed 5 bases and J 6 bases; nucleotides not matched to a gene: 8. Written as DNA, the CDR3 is TGTGCCTGGCGGCCAGGGGGCGCCCATGGCTACACCTTC. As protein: CAWRPGGAHGYTF.

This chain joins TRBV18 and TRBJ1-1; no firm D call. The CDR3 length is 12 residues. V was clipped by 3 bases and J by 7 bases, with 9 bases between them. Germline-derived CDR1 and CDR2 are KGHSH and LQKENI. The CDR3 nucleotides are TGTGCCAGCTCACCGGGTCCAGGTGAAGCTTTCTTT. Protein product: CASSPGPGEAFF. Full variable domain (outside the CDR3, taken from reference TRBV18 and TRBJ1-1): NAGVMQNPRHLVRRRGQEARLRCSPMKGHSHVYWYRQLPEEGLKFMVYLQKENIIDESGMPKERFSAEFPKEGPSILRIQQVVRGDSAAYFCASSPGPGEAFFGQGTRLTVV.